This T cell receptor beta chain was recovered during a study of blood T cell repertoires in COVID-19. Study at large: The United States, Italy and Spain were the sources of the acute and convalescent COVID-19 samples.

This CDR3 region has 15 residues. V shed 4 bases and J 5 bases; nucleotides not matched to a gene: 8. CDR1 SGHNT and CDR2 YYREEE come from the germline V gene (reference sequence). TCRdb's table, derived via immunoSEQ multiplex PCR, lists solely in-frame clones and lacks some. Of around 260,000 clones in the sample, 80% to 95% are singletons; the top ten hold approximately 2.6%. Seattle cases were enrolled at active infection and followed longitudinally. The receptor was isolated from a person under 35 with COVID-19, enrolled during active disease. Material: peripheral blood. This chain links TRBV5-4 with TRBJ2-2, with 7 bases that match TRBD1. Here the CDR3 reads CASSTGQETTGELFF. For the CDR3, the DNA is TGTGCCAGCAGCACTGGACAGGAAACTACCGGGGAGCTGTTTTTT.